This is a list of T cell receptor beta chains from one sample in a study of T cell changes during pregnancy in multiple sclerosis. The repertoire was sequenced with immunoSEQ multiplex PCR; TCRdb's copy has only in-frame clones and lacks some. Counted here are around 62,000 clones, roughly 88% occurring once; the ten biggest clones make up about 2%. The sample consisted of peripheral blood, taken in the second trimester of pregnancy. The receptors originated from a female donor in good health, enrolled as a control in a pregnancy study. Both conserved end residues are part of each CDR3. The D gene is left open where the match is weak. Rows give clone size only sometimes, using once, few, many, or a class for an expanded clone.

abundance | j_gene | v_gene | d_gene | CDR3aa | CDR3nt
- | TRBJ1-2 | TRBV28 | - | CASSKLRHAHGYTF | TGTGCCAGCAGCAAACTCCGACACGCACATGGCTACACCTTC
- | TRBJ1-2 | TRBV6-1 | - | CASRDQGTLGYTF | TGTGCCAGCAGGGATCAGGGGACCCTGGGCTACACCTTC
- | TRBJ2-1 | TRBV18 | - | CASSPLAVNYYNEQFF | TGTGCCAGCTCACCATTGGCTGTAAACTACTACAATGAGCAGTTCTTC
- | TRBJ2-1 | TRBV5-1 | TRBD2 | CASSLGTSGGYNEQFF | TGCGCCAGCAGCTTGGGGACTAGCGGGGGGTACAATGAGCAGTTCTTC
- | TRBJ2-2 | TRBV4-1 | TRBD2 | CASSLLGGGITGELFF | TGCGCCAGCAGCCTTTTGGGCGGGGGGATCACCGGGGAGCTGTTTTTT
- | TRBJ2-1 | TRBV11-3 | TRBD2 | CASSRTSGGSHYNEQFF | TGTGCCAGCAGCCGGACTAGCGGGGGCTCTCACTACAATGAGCAGTTCTTC
- | TRBJ1-2 | TRBV18 | - | CASSDDRYGYTF | TGTGCCAGCTCTGACGACAGATATGGCTACACCTTC
- | TRBJ1-1 | TRBV27 | - | CASSPTRGRATEAFF | TGTGCCAGCAGTCCCACCCGGGGGAGAGCCACTGAAGCTTTCTTT
- | TRBJ2-2 | TRBV13 | - | CASSQGNTGELFF | TGTGCCAGCAGCCAGGGTAACACCGGGGAGCTGTTTTTT
- | TRBJ1-2 | TRBV10-1 | TRBD1 | CASSPGTGFGYTF | TGCGCCAGCAGTCCCGGGACAGGTTTTGGCTACACCTTC
- | TRBJ2-7 | TRBV13 | TRBD1 | CASSSSGTASYEQYF | TGTGCCAGCAGCTCCTCCGGGACAGCCTCCTACGAGCAGTACTTC
- | TRBJ2-1 | TRBV4-2 | TRBD1 | CASSQGTGDYNEQFF | TGTGCCAGCAGCCAAGGGACAGGAGACTACAATGAGCAGTTCTTC
- | TRBJ2-7 | TRBV11-2 | TRBD2 | CASSSWTSGAPGEQYF | TGTGCCAGCAGCTCGTGGACTAGCGGGGCCCCGGGCGAGCAGTACTTC
- | TRBJ1-4 | TRBV5-1 | - | CASSFHQGGATNEKLFF | TGCGCCAGCAGCTTCCACCAGGGAGGCGCAACTAATGAAAAACTGTTTTTT
- | TRBJ2-1 | TRBV7-3 | TRBD2 | CASSPFGAGSSYNEQFF | TGTGCCAGCAGCCCTTTTGGAGCGGGGAGCTCCTACAATGAGCAGTTCTTC
- | TRBJ1-1 | TRBV9 | TRBD1 | CASAGQLNTEAFF | TGTGCCAGTGCGGGACAGTTAAACACTGAAGCTTTCTTT
- | TRBJ2-3 | TRBV6-6 | - | CASSFPSIRDTQYF | TGTGCCAGCAGTTTTCCCAGTATCAGAGATACGCAGTATTTT
- | TRBJ2-5 | TRBV6-5 | - | CASSYRGASQETQYF | TGTGCCAGCAGTTACCGGGGGGCTAGCCAAGAGACCCAGTACTTC
- | TRBJ2-5 | TRBV28 | TRBD1 | CASSLPDRVIIETQYF | TGTGCCAGCAGTTTGCCGGACAGGGTAATAATAGAGACCCAGTACTTC
few | TRBJ1-2 | TRBV30 | TRBD1 | CAWSRSGGFGGYTF | TGTGCCTGGAGTAGGTCAGGGGGATTTGGGGGCTACACCTTC